The clone carrying this T cell receptor beta chain is judged medium-sized (0.01 to 0.1%). Its antigen is unknown. Per the germline V gene, CDR1 is GTSNPN and CDR2 is SVGIG (reference sequence). The CDR3 loop spans 11 amino acids. V was clipped by 5 bases and J by 4 bases, with 7 bases between them. The sample is drawn from a study of long-term antiretroviral therapy in people with HIV. General study points: Against controls, HIV repertoires showed narrower ranges of CDR3 length.

Sequencing used immunoSEQ v3.0 at survey level. Clones were read by immunoSEQ multiplex PCR, and TCRdb kept only the in-frame ones, dropping some. Found here are some 13,000 clones, about 80% of them singletons; the top ten hold roughly 14%. Sequencing was performed on unsorted PBMCs, taken 3.2 years before starting antiretroviral therapy. The clonotype originates from a man aged 40-49 years with HIV. The chain has TRBV30 and TRBJ2-3; the D is unclear. In DNA, the CDR3 is TGTGCCTGGGCTATCTCAGATACGCAGTATTTT. Encoded protein: CAWAISDTQYF.